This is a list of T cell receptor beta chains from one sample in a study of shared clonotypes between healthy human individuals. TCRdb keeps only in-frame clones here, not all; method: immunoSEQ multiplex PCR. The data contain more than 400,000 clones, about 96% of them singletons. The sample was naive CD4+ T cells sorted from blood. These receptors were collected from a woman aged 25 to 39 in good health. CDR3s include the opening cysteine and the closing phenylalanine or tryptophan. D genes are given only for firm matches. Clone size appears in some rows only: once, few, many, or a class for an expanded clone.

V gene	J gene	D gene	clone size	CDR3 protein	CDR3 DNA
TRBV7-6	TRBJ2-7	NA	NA	CASSSAGKAYEQYF	TGTGCCAGCAGCTCAGCAGGGAAGGCCTACGAGCAGTACTTC
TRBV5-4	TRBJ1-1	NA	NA	CASSLAGGRLAEAFF	TGTGCCAGCAGCTTGGCCGGAGGTAGGTTGGCTGAAGCTTTCTTT
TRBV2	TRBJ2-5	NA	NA	CASRRAPRGQETQYF	TGTGCCAGCAGGAGGGCCCCGAGGGGCCAAGAGACCCAGTACTTC
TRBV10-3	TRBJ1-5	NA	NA	CAIRQGVGDEDTEPQHF	TGTGCCATCAGACAAGGAGTCGGGGACGAAGATACAGAGCCCCAGCATTTT
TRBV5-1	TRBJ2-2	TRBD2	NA	CASSPIGREGRGGELFF	TGCGCCAGCAGTCCCATCGGGCGGGAGGGCCGCGGCGGGGAGCTGTTTTTT
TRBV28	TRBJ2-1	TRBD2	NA	CASSLRAGVGYNEQFF	TGTGCCAGCAGTTTGAGGGCGGGAGTGGGGTACAATGAGCAGTTCTTC
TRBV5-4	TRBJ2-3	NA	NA	CASSLGGNTDTQYF	TGTGCCAGCAGCTTGGGCGGGAACACAGATACGCAGTATTTT
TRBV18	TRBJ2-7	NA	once	CASSPGQVYEQYF	TGTGCCAGCTCACCAGGGCAGGTCTACGAGCAGTACTTC
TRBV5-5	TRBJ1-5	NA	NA	CASSTWGGQDQPQHF	TGTGCCAGCAGCACGTGGGGGGGTCAAGATCAGCCCCAGCATTTT
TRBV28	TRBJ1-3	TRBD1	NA	CASRQGDTIYF	TGTGCCAGCCGCCAGGGGGACACCATATATTTT
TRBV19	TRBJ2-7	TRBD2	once	CASSDGLGRTSGSQYEQYF	TGTGCCAGTAGCGATGGACTGGGGAGGACTAGCGGGTCCCAGTACGAGCAGTACTTC
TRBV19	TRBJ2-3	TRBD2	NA	CASSGLAGGADTQYF	TGTGCCAGTAGTGGACTAGCGGGAGGAGCAGATACGCAGTATTTT
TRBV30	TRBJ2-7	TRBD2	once	CAWGGTSGPYEQYF	TGTGCCTGGGGCGGGACTAGCGGACCCTACGAGCAGTACTTC
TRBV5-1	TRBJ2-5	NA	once	CASSLQGMGETQYF	TGCGCCAGCAGCTTGCAGGGGATGGGTGAGACCCAGTACTTC
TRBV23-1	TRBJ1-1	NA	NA	CASSHRLPGEAFF	TGCGCCAGCAGTCACCGACTCCCCGGTGAAGCTTTCTTT
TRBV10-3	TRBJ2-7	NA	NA	CAISESGTGIIYEQYF	TGTGCCATCAGTGAGTCTGGGACGGGGATAATTTACGAGCAGTACTTC
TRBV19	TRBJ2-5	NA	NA	CASRRQGVEETQYF	TGTGCCAGTAGACGTCAAGGGGTAGAAGAGACCCAGTACTTC
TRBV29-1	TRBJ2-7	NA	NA	CSVAGQELSEQYF	TGCAGCGTTGCCGGGCAGGAACTTAGCGAGCAGTACTTC
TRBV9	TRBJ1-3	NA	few	CASSVGSGNTIYF	TGTGCCAGCAGCGTAGGCTCTGGAAACACCATATATTTT
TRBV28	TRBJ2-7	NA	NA	CASSLMGRAVAAEQYF	TGTGCCAGCAGTTTAATGGGGCGGGCGGTCGCCGCCGAGCAGTACTTC
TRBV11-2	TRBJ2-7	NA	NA	CASSLAEGPSSYEQYF	TGTGCCAGCAGCTTAGCGGAGGGGCCCAGCTCCTACGAGCAGTACTTC
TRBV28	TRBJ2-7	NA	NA	CASTKGPLRYEQYF	TGTGCCAGCACCAAGGGGCCCCTACGGTACGAGCAGTACTTC
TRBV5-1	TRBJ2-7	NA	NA	CASSGGGRTEISYEQYF	TGCGCCAGCAGCGGGGGAGGGCGGACAGAGATCTCCTACGAGCAGTACTTC
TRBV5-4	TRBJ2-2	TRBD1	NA	CASSFKSIRQGLFTGELFF	TGTGCCAGCAGCTTTAAGTCCATCCGACAGGGTCTTTTCACCGGGGAGCTGTTTTTT
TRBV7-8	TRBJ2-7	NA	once	CASSLAWISYEQYF	TGTGCCAGCAGCTTAGCCTGGATCTCCTACGAGCAGTACTTC
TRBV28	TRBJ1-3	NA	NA	CASSLGGSSGNTIYF	TGTGCCAGCAGTTTGGGGGGGAGCTCTGGAAACACCATATATTTT
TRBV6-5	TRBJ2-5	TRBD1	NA	CASSYSNRGLGETQYF	TGTGCCAGCAGTTACTCGAACAGGGGGCTGGGGGAGACCCAGTACTTC
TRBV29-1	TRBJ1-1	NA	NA	CSALNTEAFF	TGCAGCGCCCTTAACACTGAAGCTTTCTTT
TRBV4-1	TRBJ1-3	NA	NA	CASSQGFLSGNTIYF	TGCGCCAGCAGCCAAGGATTCCTCTCTGGAAACACCATATATTTT
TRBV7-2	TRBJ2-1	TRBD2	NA	CASSLRAGLLNNEQFF	TGTGCCAGCAGCCTCAGAGCGGGACTATTAAACAATGAGCAGTTCTTC
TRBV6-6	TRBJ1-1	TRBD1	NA	CASSDYRGLSEAFF	TGTGCCAGCAGCGATTACAGGGGTTTGTCTGAAGCTTTCTTT
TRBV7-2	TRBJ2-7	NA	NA	CASSLVASEQYF	TGTGCCAGCAGCTTAGTAGCCTCCGAGCAGTACTTC
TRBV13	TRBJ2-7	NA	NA	CASSLLRPGTYIEQYF	TGTGCCAGCAGCTTACTGAGACCAGGGACATACATCGAGCAGTACTTC
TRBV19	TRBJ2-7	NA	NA	CASSIDGPYEQYF	TGTGCCAGTAGTATAGACGGACCCTACGAGCAGTACTTC
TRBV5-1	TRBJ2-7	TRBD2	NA	CASSLALAGMSSYEQYF	TGCGCCAGCAGCTTGGCCCTAGCGGGGATGAGCTCCTACGAGCAGTACTTC
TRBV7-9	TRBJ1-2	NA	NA	CASTALTPGYGYTF	TGTGCCAGCACTGCTTTAACACCAGGCTATGGCTACACCTTC
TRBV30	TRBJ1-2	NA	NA	CAWSAHFNYGYTF	TGTGCCTGGAGTGCCCATTTCAACTATGGCTACACCTTC
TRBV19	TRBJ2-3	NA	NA	CASSRQDRTDTQYF	TGTGCCAGTAGCCGACAGGATCGCACAGATACGCAGTATTTT
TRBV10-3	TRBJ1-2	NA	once	CAISESYYPVGYTF	TGTGCCATCAGTGAGTCTTATTACCCTGTTGGCTACACCTTC
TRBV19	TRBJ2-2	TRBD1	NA	CASIGTGVPGELFF	TGTGCCAGTATTGGGACAGGGGTGCCCGGGGAGCTGTTTTTT
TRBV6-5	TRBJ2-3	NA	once	CASSLSRASTDTQYF	TGTGCCAGCAGCCTATCGAGGGCTAGCACAGATACGCAGTATTTT
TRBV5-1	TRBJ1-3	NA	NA	CASSETWSSGNTIYF	TGCGCCAGCAGCGAGACGTGGAGCTCTGGAAACACCATATATTTT
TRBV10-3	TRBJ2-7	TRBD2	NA	CAIRGRETYEQYF	TGTGCCATCAGGGGGCGGGAGACCTACGAGCAGTACTTC
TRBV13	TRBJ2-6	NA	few	CASSFRVSGANVLTF	TGTGCCAGCAGCTTTCGGGTCTCTGGGGCCAACGTCCTGACTTTC
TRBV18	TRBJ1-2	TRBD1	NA	CASSPRGQTYGYTF	TGTGCCAGCTCACCACGGGGACAGACCTATGGCTACACCTTC
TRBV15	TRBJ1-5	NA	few	CATSRVDTNNQPQHF	TGTGCCACCAGCAGAGTGGATACCAACAATCAGCCCCAGCATTTT
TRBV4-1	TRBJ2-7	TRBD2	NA	CASSQPAGGDQYF	TGCGCCAGCAGCCAACCAGCGGGAGGTGATCAGTACTTC
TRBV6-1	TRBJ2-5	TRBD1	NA	CATADRGLGETQYF	TGTGCCACCGCTGACAGGGGGCTGGGGGAGACCCAGTACTTC
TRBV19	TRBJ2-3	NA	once	CASSRAEGLTDTQYF	TGTGCCAGTAGTAGGGCTGAGGGACTCACAGATACGCAGTATTTT
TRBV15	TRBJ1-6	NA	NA	CATSRNSGGNSPLHF	TGTGCCACCAGCAGAAACAGTGGTGGTAATTCACCCCTCCACTTT